Listed here is a single T cell receptor beta chain. The entry originates in a study of shared clonotypes between healthy human individuals. There are 15 residues in the CDR3. Germline CDR1 is GTSNPN and CDR2 is SVGIG (reference sequence). Trimming left V 2 bases short and J 5 bases short, with 17 bases between. Method: immunoSEQ multiplex PCR; TCRdb's copy keeps in-frame clones and lacks some. The sample lists some 500,000 clones, roughly three quarters seen once, with more than 10% in the top ten. Sample: PBMCs. This TCR derives from a middle-aged woman in good health. Some clones in this sample may be carry-over from other donors' samples. V and J are TRBV30 and TRBJ2-3; tentative D call: TRBD1 (5 bases). CDR3 protein: CAWSSDIRDGDTQYF. The CDR3 DNA reads TGTGCCTGGAGTTCGGACATCAGAGATGGAGATACGCAGTATTTT. Together with reference TRBV30 and TRBJ2-3, the CDR3 gives the full variable domain: SQTIHQWPATLVQPVGSPLSLECTVEGTSNPNLYWYRQAAGRGLQLLFYSVGIGQISSEVPQNLSASRPQDRQFILSSKKLLLSDSGFYLCAWSSDIRDGDTQYFGPGTRLTVL.